The rows below give T cell receptor beta chains drawn from one sample of a study of Graves' ophthalmopathy and Graves' hyperthyroidism. A single record per CDR3 protein comes from TCRdb applying MiXCR to the multiplex PCR reads. The sample includes around 1.1 million distinct CDR3 sequences, roughly 35% of them seen just once. Sequenced: peripheral blood or thyroid tissue (not recorded which). Receptors originate from an adult man with Graves' hyperthyroidism. Both conserved end residues are part of each CDR3. The D gene is left open where the match is weak. Size tells how often a clone was seen (once, few, many) or the class of an expanded clone, and some rows leave it out.

abundance: -; v_gene: TRBV29-1; d_gene: TRBD1; j_gene: TRBJ1-4; CDR3nt: TGCAGCGCTGACGGGACAGGGATCCGGGAAAAACTGTTTTTT; CDR3aa: CSADGTGIREKLFF
abundance: -; v_gene: TRBV9; d_gene: -; j_gene: TRBJ1-4; CDR3nt: TGTGCCAGCAGCGTGGGGGTTACAGGAAAACTGTTTTTT; CDR3aa: CASSVGVTGKLFF
abundance: many; v_gene: TRBV6-5; d_gene: TRBD1; j_gene: TRBJ2-5; CDR3nt: TGTGCCAGCCATAAAAGGGACAGGGTCCAAGAGACCCAGTACTTC; CDR3aa: CASHKRDRVQETQYF
abundance: many; v_gene: TRBV29-1; d_gene: TRBD1; j_gene: TRBJ1-6; CDR3nt: TGCAGCGTAAGGACAGGGGTGAATTCACCCCTCCACTTT; CDR3aa: CSVRTGVNSPLHF
abundance: -; v_gene: TRBV24-1; d_gene: TRBD2; j_gene: TRBJ2-3; CDR3nt: TGTGCCACCAGTGAGACTAGCGGGAGGGCCCCCAACACAGATACGCAGTATTTT; CDR3aa: CATSETSGRAPNTDTQYF
abundance: -; v_gene: TRBV10-2; d_gene: -; j_gene: TRBJ1-1; CDR3nt: TGCGCCAGCAGTGCCGGACTAGCGGGAGGGAACACTGAAGCTTTCTTT; CDR3aa: CASSAGLAGGNTEAFF
abundance: many; v_gene: TRBV7-9; d_gene: -; j_gene: TRBJ1-1; CDR3nt: TGTGCCAGCAGCTTCGCGCAGCAAAACACTGAAGCTTTCTTT; CDR3aa: CASSFAQQNTEAFF
abundance: -; v_gene: TRBV7-2; d_gene: TRBD1; j_gene: TRBJ2-5; CDR3nt: TGTGCCAGCAGCCGACAGGGGGTTCAGCCCCAGTACTTC; CDR3aa: CASSRQGVQPQYF
abundance: -; v_gene: TRBV25-1; d_gene: -; j_gene: TRBJ1-3; CDR3nt: TGTGCCAGCAGTGAATGGCTAGGGCTCGGCTCTGGAAACACCATATATTTT; CDR3aa: CASSEWLGLGSGNTIYF
abundance: many; v_gene: TRBV9; d_gene: TRBD1; j_gene: TRBJ1-5; CDR3nt: TGTGCCAGCAGTCCAGAGACAGGGGACGGTCAGCCCCAGCATTTT; CDR3aa: CASSPETGDGQPQHF
abundance: many; v_gene: TRBV7-2; d_gene: -; j_gene: TRBJ2-2; CDR3nt: TGTGCCAGCAGCCCAGGCGGGATCCGGCCCGGGGAGCTGTTTTTT; CDR3aa: CASSPGGIRPGELFF
abundance: -; v_gene: TRBV5-1; d_gene: -; j_gene: TRBJ2-5; CDR3nt: TGCGCCAGCAGCTGGGGGGCTAGCGCAGAGACCCAGTACTTC; CDR3aa: CASSWGASAETQYF
abundance: many; v_gene: TRBV14; d_gene: -; j_gene: TRBJ2-5; CDR3nt: TGTGCCAGCAGCCAAACCTTACTAGGCCAAGAGACCCAGTACTTC; CDR3aa: CASSQTLLGQETQYF
abundance: many; v_gene: TRBV7-3; d_gene: -; j_gene: TRBJ2-7; CDR3nt: TGTGCCAGCAGCCCCAGAGCAGGGGCCTCCTACGAGCAGTACTTC; CDR3aa: CASSPRAGASYEQYF
abundance: -; v_gene: TRBV29-1; d_gene: -; j_gene: TRBJ1-4; CDR3nt: TGCAGCGTCCTCAGTGGAGAAAAACTGTTTTTT; CDR3aa: CSVLSGEKLFF
abundance: -; v_gene: TRBV24-1; d_gene: -; j_gene: TRBJ2-1; CDR3nt: TGTGCCACCAGTGGTTTTCGGGACCCCCACAATGAGCAGTTCTTC; CDR3aa: CATSGFRDPHNEQFF
abundance: many; v_gene: TRBV5-8; d_gene: -; j_gene: TRBJ1-1; CDR3nt: TGTGCCAGCAGCTTGTTGGCCTCTGAAGCTTTCTTT; CDR3aa: CASSLLASEAFF
abundance: -; v_gene: TRBV7-2; d_gene: -; j_gene: TRBJ2-3; CDR3nt: TGTGCCAGCAGCATCGAGCTCACAGATACGCAGTATTTT; CDR3aa: CASSIELTDTQYF
abundance: -; v_gene: TRBV7-9; d_gene: -; j_gene: TRBJ1-1; CDR3nt: TGTGCCAGCAGCCGAGATACGGGGACTGAAGCTTTCTTT; CDR3aa: CASSRDTGTEAFF
abundance: -; v_gene: TRBV19; d_gene: -; j_gene: TRBJ2-5; CDR3nt: TGTGCCAGTAGTATAGGGGGAGGGGGGTCGAGGGAGACCCAGTACTTC; CDR3aa: CASSIGGGGSRETQYF
abundance: -; v_gene: TRBV5-1; d_gene: TRBD2; j_gene: TRBJ2-7; CDR3nt: TGCGCCAGCAGCCTTCCCGGACTAGCGGGGGACGAGCAGTACTTC; CDR3aa: CASSLPGLAGDEQYF
abundance: -; v_gene: TRBV7-2; d_gene: TRBD1; j_gene: TRBJ1-2; CDR3nt: TGTGCCAGCAGCCGAAGCCCAGCTGAGGGGGCGAAAATGCATGGCTACACCTTC; CDR3aa: CASSRSPAEGAKMHGYTF
abundance: many; v_gene: TRBV7-9; d_gene: -; j_gene: TRBJ2-7; CDR3nt: TGTGCCAGCAGCTGGACCCCGGCTATCGACGAGCAGTACTTC; CDR3aa: CASSWTPAIDEQYF
abundance: -; v_gene: TRBV19; d_gene: -; j_gene: TRBJ2-2; CDR3nt: TGTGCCAGTAGTACCCCGACAGGGAGGAACGCCGGGGAGCTGTTTTTT; CDR3aa: CASSTPTGRNAGELFF
abundance: -; v_gene: TRBV20-1; d_gene: -; j_gene: TRBJ1-5; CDR3nt: TGCAGTGCTAGTTTAGTAGGGGAAACACAGCCCCAGCATTTT; CDR3aa: CSASLVGETQPQHF
abundance: many; v_gene: TRBV7-2; d_gene: -; j_gene: TRBJ2-5; CDR3nt: TGTGCCAGCAGCCAAAGGACAGCAAGGGGGTCGGAGACCCAGTACTTC; CDR3aa: CASSQRTARGSETQYF
abundance: -; v_gene: TRBV5-6; d_gene: -; j_gene: TRBJ2-7; CDR3nt: TGTGCCAGCAGCTTGGTCGTTCGGACGACTATTAACTACGAGCAGTACTTC; CDR3aa: CASSLVVRTTINYEQYF
abundance: many; v_gene: TRBV24-1; d_gene: TRBD1; j_gene: TRBJ2-6; CDR3nt: TGTGCCACCAGTCCCCCCGGGACAGGATCCTCTGGGGCCAACGTCCTGACTTTC; CDR3aa: CATSPPGTGSSGANVLTF